Listed below are T cell receptor beta chains from one sample, sequenced in a study of shared clonotypes between healthy human individuals. Only in-frame clones appear in the TCRdb table, and some are missing; sequencing was by immunoSEQ multiplex PCR. The sample yields 630,000 or so clones, more than 95% seen once. Sequencing was performed on naive CD8+ T cells sorted from blood. The receptors stem from a man under 40 in good health. Each CDR3 is given with its conserved first and last residue. A D gene is named only where the DNA matches it firmly. Where a row states a size, it is once, few, many or the class of an expanded clone; other rows omit it.

D gene: TRBD1
clone size: NA
J gene: TRBJ2-1
V gene: TRBV13
CDR3 protein: CASSSGTGYNEQFF
CDR3 DNA: TGTGCCAGCAGCTCCGGGACAGGATACAATGAGCAGTTCTTC

D gene: TRBD1
clone size: NA
J gene: TRBJ2-5
V gene: TRBV28
CDR3 protein: CASSFRGHKETQYF
CDR3 DNA: TGTGCCAGCAGTTTCAGGGGGCATAAAGAGACCCAGTACTTC

D gene: NA
clone size: NA
J gene: TRBJ2-7
V gene: TRBV25-1
CDR3 protein: CASSVGNYEQYF
CDR3 DNA: TGTGCCAGCAGTGTCGGGAACTACGAGCAGTACTTC

D gene: NA
clone size: NA
J gene: TRBJ2-7
V gene: TRBV29-1
CDR3 protein: CSITADDYEQYF
CDR3 DNA: TGCAGTATCACGGCCGACGACTACGAGCAGTACTTC

D gene: NA
clone size: NA
J gene: TRBJ2-7
V gene: TRBV6-5
CDR3 protein: CASSYSRSYEQYF
CDR3 DNA: TGTGCCAGCAGTTACTCACGGAGCTACGAGCAGTACTTC

D gene: NA
clone size: NA
J gene: TRBJ2-7
V gene: TRBV5-4
CDR3 protein: CASSLWGPSYEQYF
CDR3 DNA: TGTGCCAGCAGCTTATGGGGGCCCTCCTACGAGCAGTACTTC

D gene: NA
clone size: NA
J gene: TRBJ2-7
V gene: TRBV14
CDR3 protein: CASSQFLGPYEQYF
CDR3 DNA: TGTGCCAGCAGCCAATTTCTGGGGCCCTACGAGCAGTACTTC

D gene: NA
clone size: NA
J gene: TRBJ2-7
V gene: TRBV11-2
CDR3 protein: CASSPSTRNEQYF
CDR3 DNA: TGTGCCAGCAGCCCTAGTACTAGAAACGAGCAGTACTTC

D gene: TRBD1
clone size: NA
J gene: TRBJ2-7
V gene: TRBV7-7
CDR3 protein: CASSSLGQGASSYEQYF
CDR3 DNA: TGTGCCAGCAGCTCTCTCGGACAGGGCGCGAGCTCCTACGAGCAGTACTTC

D gene: NA
clone size: NA
J gene: TRBJ2-1
V gene: TRBV11-2
CDR3 protein: CASSYLGDEQFF
CDR3 DNA: TGTGCCAGCAGCTACCTGGGGGATGAGCAGTTCTTC

D gene: TRBD2
clone size: NA
J gene: TRBJ2-5
V gene: TRBV30
CDR3 protein: CAWKLGLAEETQYF
CDR3 DNA: TGTGCCTGGAAACTGGGACTAGCGGAAGAGACCCAGTACTTC

D gene: NA
clone size: NA
J gene: TRBJ2-7
V gene: TRBV2
CDR3 protein: CASSESRDLPSYEQYF
CDR3 DNA: TGTGCCAGCAGTGAATCCCGGGACTTGCCTTCCTACGAGCAGTACTTC

D gene: NA
clone size: NA
J gene: TRBJ2-3
V gene: TRBV9
CDR3 protein: CASSVDGVSWDTQYF
CDR3 DNA: TGTGCCAGCAGCGTAGATGGGGTGTCGTGGGATACGCAGTATTTT

D gene: NA
clone size: NA
J gene: TRBJ2-1
V gene: TRBV27
CDR3 protein: CASTGGYYNEQFF
CDR3 DNA: TGTGCCAGCACCGGAGGCTACTACAATGAGCAGTTCTTC

D gene: TRBD2
clone size: NA
J gene: TRBJ2-5
V gene: TRBV2
CDR3 protein: CASIRAGGHIQETLYF
CDR3 DNA: TGTGCCAGCATCCGAGCGGGAGGGCATATCCAAGAGACCCTGTACTTC

D gene: TRBD1
clone size: once
J gene: TRBJ1-5
V gene: TRBV5-6
CDR3 protein: CASSSGPDRDQPQHF
CDR3 DNA: TGTGCCAGCAGCTCGGGACCCGACAGGGATCAGCCCCAGCATTTT

D gene: TRBD2
clone size: NA
J gene: TRBJ2-1
V gene: TRBV11-2
CDR3 protein: CASSPGLAGGTYNEQFF
CDR3 DNA: TGTGCCAGCAGCCCGGGACTAGCGGGAGGGACCTACAATGAGCAGTTCTTC

D gene: NA
clone size: NA
J gene: TRBJ2-7
V gene: TRBV27
CDR3 protein: CASSLPQGRYAYEQYF
CDR3 DNA: TGTGCCAGCAGTTTACCCCAGGGGAGGTACGCCTACGAGCAGTACTTC

D gene: TRBD2
clone size: NA
J gene: TRBJ2-2
V gene: TRBV13
CDR3 protein: CASSFSTGLAGYTGELFF
CDR3 DNA: TGTGCCAGCAGCTTTTCTACCGGACTAGCGGGATACACCGGGGAGCTGTTTTTT

D gene: NA
clone size: NA
J gene: TRBJ2-5
V gene: TRBV2
CDR3 protein: CATPTNQETQYF
CDR3 DNA: TGTGCCACCCCTACCAACCAAGAGACCCAGTACTTC

D gene: TRBD1
clone size: NA
J gene: TRBJ2-2
V gene: TRBV18
CDR3 protein: CASSLTRGPSTGELFF
CDR3 DNA: TGTGCCAGCTCACTCACAAGGGGGCCATCCACCGGGGAGCTGTTTTTT

D gene: NA
clone size: NA
J gene: TRBJ1-4
V gene: TRBV7-9
CDR3 protein: CASSPSEGKLFF
CDR3 DNA: TGTGCCAGCAGCCCCTCGGAAGGAAAACTGTTTTTT

D gene: TRBD2
clone size: NA
J gene: TRBJ2-7
V gene: TRBV27
CDR3 protein: CASSSVGGGAYEQYF
CDR3 DNA: TGTGCCAGCAGTTCGGTGGGGGGAGGGGCCTACGAGCAGTACTTC

D gene: NA
clone size: NA
J gene: TRBJ1-2
V gene: TRBV29-1
CDR3 protein: CSVGRDYGYTF
CDR3 DNA: TGCAGCGTGGGGAGAGACTATGGCTACACCTTC

D gene: TRBD2
clone size: NA
J gene: TRBJ2-3
V gene: TRBV6-5
CDR3 protein: CATLAVTTDTQYF
CDR3 DNA: TGTGCCACGCTAGCGGTTACCACAGATACGCAGTATTTT

D gene: NA
clone size: NA
J gene: TRBJ2-7
V gene: TRBV5-1
CDR3 protein: CASSLGRGINHEQYF
CDR3 DNA: TGCGCCAGCAGCTTGGGTAGGGGGATAAATCACGAGCAGTACTTC

D gene: NA
clone size: NA
J gene: TRBJ2-3
V gene: TRBV14
CDR3 protein: CASSQDPGGFSDTQYF
CDR3 DNA: TGTGCCAGCAGCCAAGATCCGGGTGGCTTCTCAGATACGCAGTATTTT